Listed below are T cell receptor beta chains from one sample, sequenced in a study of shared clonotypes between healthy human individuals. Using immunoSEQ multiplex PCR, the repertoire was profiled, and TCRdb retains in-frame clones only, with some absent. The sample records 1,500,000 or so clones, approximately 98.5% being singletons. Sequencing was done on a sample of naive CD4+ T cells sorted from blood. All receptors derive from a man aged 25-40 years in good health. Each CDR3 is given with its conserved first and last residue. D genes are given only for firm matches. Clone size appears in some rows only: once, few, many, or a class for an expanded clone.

CDR3 DNA: TGTGCCAGCAGTTTGAGACCCGGGGAGCTGTTTTTT
CDR3 protein: CASSLRPGELFF
D gene: NA
V gene: TRBV6-5
J gene: TRBJ2-2
clone size: NA

CDR3 DNA: TGTGCCAGCATCCTAAATACGCAGTATTTT
CDR3 protein: CASILNTQYF
D gene: NA
V gene: TRBV9
J gene: TRBJ2-3
clone size: NA

CDR3 DNA: TGTGCCAGCAGTTTATTGGGGACCAACTACAATGAGCAGTTCTTC
CDR3 protein: CASSLLGTNYNEQFF
D gene: NA
V gene: TRBV27
J gene: TRBJ2-1
clone size: NA

CDR3 DNA: TGTGCCAGCAGGGTGGGGGAATCCTACGAGCAGTACTTC
CDR3 protein: CASRVGESYEQYF
D gene: NA
V gene: TRBV28
J gene: TRBJ2-7
clone size: NA

CDR3 DNA: TGTGCCAGCTCGCTACCCGGGACAGGGATCTACGAGCAGTACTTC
CDR3 protein: CASSLPGTGIYEQYF
D gene: TRBD1
V gene: TRBV18
J gene: TRBJ2-7
clone size: NA

CDR3 DNA: TGTGCCAGCAGCTCATACCAAGAGACCCAGTACTTC
CDR3 protein: CASSSYQETQYF
D gene: NA
V gene: TRBV7-6
J gene: TRBJ2-5
clone size: NA

CDR3 DNA: TGTGCCAGCAGCGACGCGGACCGCTACACTGAAGCTTTCTTT
CDR3 protein: CASSDADRYTEAFF
D gene: NA
V gene: TRBV6-5
J gene: TRBJ1-1
clone size: once

CDR3 DNA: TGTGCCACCTCCCGTGCCACAGATACGCAGTATTTT
CDR3 protein: CATSRATDTQYF
D gene: NA
V gene: TRBV15
J gene: TRBJ2-3
clone size: NA

CDR3 DNA: TGTGCCAGCCAGGGACTCATCTCCTACAATGAGCAGTTCTTC
CDR3 protein: CASQGLISYNEQFF
D gene: NA
V gene: TRBV2
J gene: TRBJ2-1
clone size: once

CDR3 DNA: TGCGCCAGCAGCTCCCCCGGGGGCCTTGAGACCCAGTACTTC
CDR3 protein: CASSSPGGLETQYF
D gene: NA
V gene: TRBV5-1
J gene: TRBJ2-5
clone size: NA

CDR3 DNA: TGCGCCAGCAGCGTGACAGGGGATGGAGAGACCCAGTACTTC
CDR3 protein: CASSVTGDGETQYF
D gene: TRBD1
V gene: TRBV5-1
J gene: TRBJ2-5
clone size: NA

CDR3 DNA: TGTGCCATCAGTTTGGCTTTAACCGAAAAACTGTTTTTT
CDR3 protein: CAISLALTEKLFF
D gene: NA
V gene: TRBV10-3
J gene: TRBJ1-4
clone size: NA

CDR3 DNA: TGCAGCGTTGTACGCGGAGCCGTCGACACAGATACGCAGTATTTT
CDR3 protein: CSVVRGAVDTDTQYF
D gene: NA
V gene: TRBV29-1
J gene: TRBJ2-3
clone size: NA

CDR3 DNA: TGTGCCAGTAGCCAACAGGGAGGTCAGCCCCAGCATTTT
CDR3 protein: CASSQQGGQPQHF
D gene: NA
V gene: TRBV19
J gene: TRBJ1-5
clone size: NA

CDR3 DNA: TGTGCCAGCAGCTTGGTAGGAGGACAGGGCCCCTACGAGCAGTACTTC
CDR3 protein: CASSLVGGQGPYEQYF
D gene: TRBD1
V gene: TRBV5-8
J gene: TRBJ2-7
clone size: once

CDR3 DNA: TGTGCCAGCAGAAGGGACATCTACGAGCAGTACTTC
CDR3 protein: CASRRDIYEQYF
D gene: NA
V gene: TRBV2
J gene: TRBJ2-7
clone size: NA

CDR3 DNA: TGTGCCAGCAGCGACAGGCCCCATGGCTACACCTTC
CDR3 protein: CASSDRPHGYTF
D gene: NA
V gene: TRBV5-4
J gene: TRBJ1-2
clone size: NA

CDR3 DNA: TGTGCAAGTCGCTTCGAGCCTCGGGGTGAGCAGTTCTTC
CDR3 protein: CASRFEPRGEQFF
D gene: NA
V gene: TRBV12-2
J gene: TRBJ2-1
clone size: once

CDR3 DNA: TGTGCCTGGGGGACAGGGACCTACGAGCAGTACTTC
CDR3 protein: CAWGTGTYEQYF
D gene: TRBD1
V gene: TRBV30
J gene: TRBJ2-7
clone size: NA

CDR3 DNA: TGTGCCAGTAGTAGGCCGGGACAGCGTAACTATGGCTACACCTTC
CDR3 protein: CASSRPGQRNYGYTF
D gene: TRBD1
V gene: TRBV19
J gene: TRBJ1-2
clone size: NA

CDR3 DNA: TGTGCCAGCAGCGCCCTCGGGGAGAACACTGAAGCTTTCTTT
CDR3 protein: CASSALGENTEAFF
D gene: NA
V gene: TRBV9
J gene: TRBJ1-1
clone size: NA

CDR3 DNA: TGTGCCAGCAGTTACTCGTTACAGCTGCCTGAGCAGTTCTTC
CDR3 protein: CASSYSLQLPEQFF
D gene: NA
V gene: TRBV6-6
J gene: TRBJ2-1
clone size: NA

CDR3 DNA: TGTGCCAGCAACCGACAGGGGGCAAGGAATGAGCAGTTCTTC
CDR3 protein: CASNRQGARNEQFF
D gene: TRBD1
V gene: TRBV6-6
J gene: TRBJ2-1
clone size: NA

CDR3 DNA: TGTGCCAGCTCACCTGGGACAGGGGTAACAGATACGCAGTATTTT
CDR3 protein: CASSPGTGVTDTQYF
D gene: TRBD1
V gene: TRBV18
J gene: TRBJ2-3
clone size: once

CDR3 DNA: TGCGCCAGCAGCGCTACTTCGGAGCCCCAGCATTTT
CDR3 protein: CASSATSEPQHF
D gene: NA
V gene: TRBV10-1
J gene: TRBJ1-5
clone size: NA

CDR3 DNA: TGCGCCAGCAGCCAACGCGGGGAAAACATTCAGTACTTC
CDR3 protein: CASSQRGENIQYF
D gene: NA
V gene: TRBV4-1
J gene: TRBJ2-4
clone size: once

CDR3 DNA: TGCGCCAGCAGCCAAGAGGTCGGGAGGAATACCCCCTACAATGAGCAGTTCTTC
CDR3 protein: CASSQEVGRNTPYNEQFF
D gene: TRBD2
V gene: TRBV4-3
J gene: TRBJ2-1
clone size: NA

CDR3 DNA: TGTGCCAGCGGTAGGGACAGGGCTACGACCGAGCAGTACTTC
CDR3 protein: CASGRDRATTEQYF
D gene: TRBD1
V gene: TRBV2
J gene: TRBJ2-7
clone size: NA

CDR3 DNA: TGTGCCAGCAGCTCCGCAGGTGTAGGCTTTGGTTCCTACGAGCAGTACTTC
CDR3 protein: CASSSAGVGFGSYEQYF
D gene: NA
V gene: TRBV11-2
J gene: TRBJ2-7
clone size: NA

CDR3 DNA: TGTGCCAGCAGCCCCCGATGGGCAGAGACCCAGTACTTC
CDR3 protein: CASSPRWAETQYF
D gene: NA
V gene: TRBV7-9
J gene: TRBJ2-5
clone size: NA

CDR3 DNA: TGTGCCAGCAGCGTAGCCAGCGGGTACCAAGAGACCCAGTACTTC
CDR3 protein: CASSVASGYQETQYF
D gene: NA
V gene: TRBV9
J gene: TRBJ2-5
clone size: NA

CDR3 DNA: TGCGCCAGCAGCTCACGGACAGGGGCGAACACCGGGGAGCTGTTTTTT
CDR3 protein: CASSSRTGANTGELFF
D gene: TRBD1
V gene: TRBV4-3
J gene: TRBJ2-2
clone size: NA

CDR3 DNA: TGTGCCAGCAGCTTAAGCGGGGCACTCTCCTACGAGCAGTACTTC
CDR3 protein: CASSLSGALSYEQYF
D gene: TRBD2
V gene: TRBV7-9
J gene: TRBJ2-7
clone size: NA

CDR3 DNA: TGTGCCAGCAGTGACTGTACAAACCACGGGACGGGGTGTGACACTGAAGCTTTCTTT
CDR3 protein: CASSDCTNHGTGCDTEAFF
D gene: NA
V gene: TRBV6-4
J gene: TRBJ1-1
clone size: NA

CDR3 DNA: TGTGCCAGCCTAAAGGCCATTGAGCAGTTCTTC
CDR3 protein: CASLKAIEQFF
D gene: NA
V gene: TRBV2
J gene: TRBJ2-1
clone size: NA

CDR3 DNA: TGTGCCTGTCAGCTGCCTAGCACAGATACGCAGTATTTT
CDR3 protein: CACQLPSTDTQYF
D gene: NA
V gene: TRBV30
J gene: TRBJ2-3
clone size: NA

CDR3 DNA: TGTGCCAGTAGTCCGGACAGTGGCTATGGCTACACCTTC
CDR3 protein: CASSPDSGYGYTF
D gene: NA
V gene: TRBV19
J gene: TRBJ1-2
clone size: NA

CDR3 DNA: TGTGCCAGCAGCGGGGGACTAGCGGTGGCCGGGGAGCTGTTTTTT
CDR3 protein: CASSGGLAVAGELFF
D gene: TRBD2
V gene: TRBV5-4
J gene: TRBJ2-2
clone size: NA

CDR3 DNA: TGTGCCAGCAGCTTAAACGGGGGAGGGCCAGACTACGAGCAGTACTTC
CDR3 protein: CASSLNGGGPDYEQYF
D gene: TRBD2
V gene: TRBV11-3
J gene: TRBJ2-7
clone size: NA

CDR3 DNA: TGTGCCAGCAGTTCCCTAGCGGGGGTTAGCACAGATACGCAGTATTTT
CDR3 protein: CASSSLAGVSTDTQYF
D gene: TRBD2
V gene: TRBV27
J gene: TRBJ2-3
clone size: NA

CDR3 DNA: TGTGCCAGCAGTTTATCCGGGAATGGCTACACCTTC
CDR3 protein: CASSLSGNGYTF
D gene: NA
V gene: TRBV6-5
J gene: TRBJ1-2
clone size: NA

CDR3 DNA: TGTGCCAATCGGCCGGGGGGGGACTCCTACGAGCAGTACTTC
CDR3 protein: CANRPGGDSYEQYF
D gene: TRBD2
V gene: TRBV10-3
J gene: TRBJ2-7
clone size: NA

CDR3 DNA: TGTGCCAGCTCACCACGAACTAGCGAGACCCAGTACTTC
CDR3 protein: CASSPRTSETQYF
D gene: NA
V gene: TRBV18
J gene: TRBJ2-5
clone size: NA

CDR3 DNA: TGCGCCAGCAGCTTGCAGCCGCTGAACACTGAAGCTTTCTTT
CDR3 protein: CASSLQPLNTEAFF
D gene: NA
V gene: TRBV5-1
J gene: TRBJ1-1
clone size: NA